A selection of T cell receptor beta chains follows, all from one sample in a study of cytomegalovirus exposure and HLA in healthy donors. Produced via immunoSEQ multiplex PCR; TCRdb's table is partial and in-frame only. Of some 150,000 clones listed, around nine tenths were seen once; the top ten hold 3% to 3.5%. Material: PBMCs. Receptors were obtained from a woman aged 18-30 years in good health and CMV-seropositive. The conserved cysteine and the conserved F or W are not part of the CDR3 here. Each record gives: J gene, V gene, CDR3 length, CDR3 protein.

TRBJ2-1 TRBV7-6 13 ASSLDSSSYNEQF
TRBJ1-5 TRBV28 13 ASSTSGQANQPQH
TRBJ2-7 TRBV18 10 ASSLEQGQQY
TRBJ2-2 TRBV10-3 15 AISEVGTGLGTGELF
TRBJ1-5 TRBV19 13 ASSMLGQSNQPQH
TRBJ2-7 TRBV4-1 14 ASSQETSGSRYEQY
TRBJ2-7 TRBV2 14 ASSEVRGAFTREQY
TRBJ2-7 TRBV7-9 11 ASSLLADYEQY
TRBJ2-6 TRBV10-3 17 AISEGLAGKFSGANVLT
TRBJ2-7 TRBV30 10 AWSRGTYEQY
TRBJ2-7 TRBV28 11 ASTTGSSYEQY
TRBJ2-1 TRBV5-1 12 ASSLRLAGDEQF
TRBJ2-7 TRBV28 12 ASSLLGTGSEQY
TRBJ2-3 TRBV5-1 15 ASSKGLAPIGTDTQY
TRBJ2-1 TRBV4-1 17 ASSQEVGSSSKEDNEQF
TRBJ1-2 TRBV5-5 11 ASSLVRGYGYT
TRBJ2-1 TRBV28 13 ASVALPTGNNEQF
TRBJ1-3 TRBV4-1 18 ASSQDLNLSGGSSGNTIY
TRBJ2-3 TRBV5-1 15 ASSFAPAEASTDTQY
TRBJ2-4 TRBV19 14 ASSATGGLAKNIQY